The 10 T cell receptor beta chains below were found in one sample sequenced in a study of blood T cell repertoires in COVID-19. Assay used: immunoSEQ multiplex PCR; TCRdb lists only in-frame clones, some missing. Of under 95,000 clones listed, approximately 87% are singletons. Sequencing was carried out using peripheral blood. These receptors were obtained from a human donor in a cohort sampled during active COVID-19.

The chain has TRBV28 and TRBJ2-3; 8 nucleotides line up with TRBD1. V was pared by 6 bases and J by 5 bases, with 1 base of the junction left unmatched. The CDR3 length is 12 residues. The germline V gene encodes CDR1 MDHEN and CDR2 SYDVKM. CDR3: CASRTGVDTQYF. CDR3 bases: TGTGCCAGCAGGACAGGGGTAGATACGCAGTATTTT.

The chain combines TRBV4-1 with TRBJ1-2; TRBD1 is a possible D gene (6 bases). Trimming stripped 0 bases from V and 1 base from J, with 15 bases between. Germline-derived CDR1 and CDR2 are MGHRA and YSYEKL. The length of the CDR3 is 17 residues. The CDR3 bases are TGCGCCAGCAGCCAAGAGGGACATCCCAACCATAACTATGGCTACACCTTC. Translating it yields CASSQEGHPNHNYGYTF.

The chain has TRBV5-1 and TRBJ1-1, with TRBD1 matching 7 bases. The CDR3 is 14 amino acids. V shed 3 bases and J 1 base; nucleotides not matched to a gene: 3. Germline CDR1 reads SGHRS; CDR2 reads YFSETQ. The CDR3 DNA reads TGCGCCAGCAGCTGGGACAGTTCGAACACTGAAGCTTTCTTT. Its translation is CASSWDSSNTEAFF.

This clone came up a few times. The chain employs TRBV2 and TRBJ2-1; 11 nucleotides agree with TRBD2. The trim removed 7 bases at V and 7 bases at J, leaving 3 bases unmatched. This CDR3 spans 13 amino acids. Germline CDR1 and CDR2: SNHLY and FYNNEI. CDR3 nucleotides: TGTGCCAGCAAACTAGCGGGAGCGAATGAGCAGTTCTTC. It yields the protein CASKLAGANEQFF.

This clone was counted once. This chain connects TRBV2 to TRBJ1-2; 9 nucleotides agree with TRBD1. Trimming removed 6 bases from V and 5 bases from J; junction bases left unmatched: 7. The germline CDR1 and CDR2 sequences are SNHLY and FYNNEI. The CDR3 length is 14 residues. In nucleotides, the CDR3 is TGTGCCAGCAGCGCGGACAGGGGACAGTATGGCTACACCTTC. The encoded protein is CASSADRGQYGYTF.

The rearrangement links TRBV28 to TRBJ2-2; 8 bases agree with TRBD1. This CDR3 region has 15 residues. The junction had 6 bases not matched to a gene; V was cut back by 6 bases and J by 3 bases. CDR1 is MDHEN and CDR2 is SYDVKM in the germline V gene. As DNA, the CDR3 is TGTGCCAGCAGCCGAAACAGGGGGTACACCGGGGAGCTGTTTTTT. Translating gives CASSRNRGYTGELFF.

The chain is built from TRBV5-1 and TRBJ2-7; TRBD1 matches at 8 bases. After removal of 4 bases from V and 6 bases from J, the junction contained 12 bases not matched to a gene. The CDR3 loop spans 15 amino acids. Looked up from germline, CDR1 is SGHRS and CDR2 is YFSETQ. The CDR3 spells CASSRLRDRLGEQYF. CDR3 coding DNA: TGCGCCAGCAGCCGGCTTCGGGACAGGTTGGGCGAGCAGTACTTC.

This chain links TRBV28 with TRBJ2-3, with unresolved D. Germline values: CDR1 MDHEN, CDR2 SYDVKM. V was pared by 6 bases and J by 6 bases, with 7 bases between. The CDR3 extends over 11 amino acids. The CDR3 sequence: CASRQWDTQYF. DNA for the CDR3: TGTGCCAGCAGACAGTGGGATACGCAGTATTTT.

The V and J genes are TRBV10-3 and TRBJ2-3; 7 bases align to TRBD1. The V gene's germline CDR1 is ENHRY and CDR2 SYGVKD. V lost 9 bases to trimming and J lost 3 bases; unmatched junction nucleotides: 9. The CDR3 has 14 amino acids. CDR3 nucleotide sequence: TGTGCCATACAGGACAGGACCGAAACAGATACGCAGTATTTT. Residues: CAIQDRTETDTQYF.

The chain is built from TRBV2 and TRBJ1-2, with D possibly matching TRBD1 (6 bases). CDR1 is SNHLY, CDR2 FYNNEI, per germline. V was pared by 4 bases and J by 8 bases, with 14 bases between. This CDR3 region has 13 residues. CDR3 DNA sequence: TGTGCCAGCAGTGGGAACAGGGTGGGCGGCTACACCTTC. This codes for CASSGNRVGGYTF.